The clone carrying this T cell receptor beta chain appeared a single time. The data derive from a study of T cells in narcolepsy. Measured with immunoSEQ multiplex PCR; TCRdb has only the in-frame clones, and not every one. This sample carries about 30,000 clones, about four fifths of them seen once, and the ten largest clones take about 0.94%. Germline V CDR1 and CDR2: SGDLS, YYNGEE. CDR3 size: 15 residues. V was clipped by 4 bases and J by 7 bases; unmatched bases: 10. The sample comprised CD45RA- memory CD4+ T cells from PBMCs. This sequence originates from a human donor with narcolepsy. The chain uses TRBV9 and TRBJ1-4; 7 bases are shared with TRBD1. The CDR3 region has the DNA TGTGCCAGCAGCCTCACAGGGGCTGGTGGTGAAAAACTGTTTTTT. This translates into CASSLTGAGGEKLFF.